Sequencing of this T cell receptor (beta chain) was carried out in a study of blood T cell repertoires in COVID-19. The wider study: The samples span acute and convalescent COVID-19 from the United States, Italy and Spain.

As processed by the authors: Researchers report that nucleated cell counts were estimated from reference gene primer amplification. Profiled with immunoSEQ multiplex PCR; TCRdb holds only in-frame clones, not every one. V and J calls plus clone size are reproduced from that table; the DNA served to infer D and trimming. Of over 65,000 clones detected, about 81% appear once; the ten largest clones hold around a tenth. Points on this clone: The sample holds other DNA sequences that translate to the same CDR3.

The material sequenced was peripheral blood. The source is a human donor in a cohort sampled during active COVID-19.

CDR3 region: CASSLQGGTEAFF. The CDR3 coding sequence is TGTGCCAGCAGTTTACAGGGGGGAACTGAAGCTTTCTTT. The V and J genes are TRBV12-3 or TRBV12-4 and TRBJ1-1; 7 nucleotides match TRBD1. V was pared by 2 bases and J by 5 bases, with 2 bases of the junction left unmatched. This CDR3 has 13 amino acids.